These 10 T cell receptor beta chains were all obtained from the same sample, sequenced in a study of blood T cell repertoires in COVID-19. TCRdb keeps only in-frame clones here, not all; method: immunoSEQ multiplex PCR. Of tens of thousands of clones in the sample, more than 70% were seen once. The sample comprised peripheral blood. These receptor sequences come from a human donor in a cohort sampled during active COVID-19.

As DNA, the CDR3 is TGTGCCAGTAGCACCCAGTCGGACAGGTCCTATGGCTACACCTTC. As protein: CASSTQSDRSYGYTF. The rearrangement joins TRBV19 to TRBJ1-2; 7 bases line up with TRBD1. Germline V gene data show CDR1 as LNHDA and CDR2 as SQIVND (reference sequence). This CDR3 region has 15 residues. The V segment lost 6 bases and the J segment 4 bases; nucleotides outside the gene matches: 11.

The chain carries TRBV7-3 and TRBJ2-1; 9 bases match TRBD2. Germline CDR1 and CDR2: SGHTA and FQGTGA. The CDR3 spans 13 residues. J lost 10 bases, V lost 8 bases, and 9 bases had no gene match. The CDR3 bases are TGTGCCAGCTCTCCGGGGCTAGCGGGGGAGCAGTTCTTC. It translates to CASSPGLAGEQFF. Variable domain in full (rest from reference TRBV7-3 and TRBJ2-1): GAGVSQTPSNKVTEKGKYVELRCDPISGHTALYWYRQSLGQGPEFLIYFQGTGAADDSGLPNDRFFAVRPEGSVSTLKIQRTERGDSAVYLCASSPGLAGEQFFGPGTRLTVL.

This chain joins TRBV4-3 and TRBJ1-4, with 9 bases lining up with TRBD1. This CDR3 spans 16 amino acids. CDR1 and CDR2 (germline): LGHNA, YSLEER. The V segment lost 1 base and the J segment 7 bases; nucleotides outside the gene matches: 7. CDR3: CASSQVVGQGVEKLFF. For the CDR3, the DNA is TGCGCCAGCAGCCAAGTTGTGGGACAGGGTGTTGAAAAACTGTTTTTT.

This clone was found a few times. The J gene is TRBJ2-1, the V gene TRBV25-1; D is undetermined. V was pared by 2 bases and J by 4 bases, with 12 bases between. This CDR3 comprises 15 residues. Looked up from germline, CDR1 is MGHDK and CDR2 is SYGVNS. The DNA of the CDR3 is TGTGCCAGCAGTGAAGGGTCAGCGCTTTACAATGAGCAGTTCTTC. This gives the protein CASSEGSALYNEQFF.

The chain couples TRBV27 to TRBJ1-2; 8 positions agree with TRBD1. Germline V gene data show CDR1 as MNHEY and CDR2 as SMNVEV (reference sequence). The ends lost 5 bases at V and 5 bases at J; junction bases unmatched: 10. The CDR3 length is 15 residues. The CDR3 DNA reads TGTGCCAGCAGTAGTTTGGGACAGGAGACTTATGGCTACACCTTC. It translates to CASSSLGQETYGYTF.

The gene calls are TRBV6-5 and TRBJ1-5, with 7 bases lining up with TRBD1. Unmatched junction bases numbered 5, after V lost 5 bases and J lost 1 base. This CDR3 spans 15 amino acids. Per the germline V gene, CDR1 is MNHEY and CDR2 is SVGAGI. CDR3 in amino acids: CASSLRQGSNQPQHF. The CDR3 bases are TGTGCCAGCAGTCTTAGACAGGGAAGCAATCAGCCCCAGCATTTT.

This clone was recorded once. CDR3 sequence: CASSLVENQPQHF. The CDR3, as DNA: TGTGCCAGCAGCTTAGTCGAGAATCAGCCCCAGCATTTT. This chain connects TRBV7-2 to TRBJ1-5; no clear D. Germline loops: CDR1 SGHTA, CDR2 FQGNSA. V lost 1 base to trimming and J lost 4 bases, with 5 bases between them. The CDR3 loop spans 13 amino acids.

J is TRBJ2-3 and V is TRBV7-3, with a possible D match to TRBD1 (6 bases). Trimming shortened V by 5 bases and J by 7 bases, and 13 bases separated the two germline ends. The CDR3 has 13 amino acids. CDR1 is SGHTA, CDR2 FQGTGA, per germline. CDR3 loop: CASSPGGGNTQYF. The DNA of the CDR3 is TGTGCCAGCAGCCCAGGTGGGGGCAATACGCAGTATTTT. Full variable domain (remainder filled in from reference TRBV7-3 and TRBJ2-3): GAGVSQTPSNKVTEKGKYVELRCDPISGHTALYWYRQSLGQGPEFLIYFQGTGAADDSGLPNDRFFAVRPEGSVSTLKIQRTERGDSAVYLCASSPGGGNTQYFGPGTRLTVL.

In DNA form, the CDR3 reads TGTGCCAGCAGCGAAGCGGGGGGTCCCGCAGATACGCAGTATTTT. Translated, it gives CASSEAGGPADTQYF. The chain carries TRBV7-8 and TRBJ2-3; 9 nucleotides align to TRBD2. Trimming took 5 bases from V and 4 from J; bases not matched to a gene: 7. Germline V lookup: CDR1 SGHVS, CDR2 FQNEAQ. This CDR3 has 15 residues.

The rearrangement uses TRBV5-1 and TRBJ2-7; the match to TRBD2 covers 16 bases. CDR1 is SGHRS, CDR2 YFSETQ, per germline. This CDR3 spans 16 amino acids. Trimming cost V 4 bases and J 4 bases; bases outside gene matches: 5. The CDR3 sequence is CASSLGTSGGAYEQYF. The DNA of the CDR3 is TGCGCCAGCAGCCTAGGGACTAGCGGGGGGGCGTACGAGCAGTACTTC.